Listed here are 18 T cell receptor beta chains from one sample, sequenced in a study of T cells in Graves' hyperthyroidism and ophthalmopathy. The CDR3 regions of TCR beta were amplified from RNA transcripts. The HTBI primer set was used in a first-round RT-PCR of the TCR CDR3. In TCRdb, the multiplex PCR reads were re-called with MiXCR into one record per CDR3 protein. The sample records hundreds of thousands of distinct CDR3 sequences, 14% being singletons. Sequencing was carried out using blood. All receptors derive from a woman in her twenties or thirties with Graves' hyperthyroidism.

Many counts were recorded for this clonotype. J is TRBJ2-1 and V is TRBV10-1; no firm D call. This CDR3 spans 13 amino acids. Per germline, CDR1 WNHNN and CDR2 SYGVQD (reference sequence). Trimming cost V 2 bases and J 5 bases, with 7 bases left between them. The CDR3 nucleotides read TGCGCCAGCAGTGAGGACCCAAACAATGAGCAGTTCTTC. It specifies CASSEDPNNEQFF.

This clonotype was seen ten or more times. CDR3 in DNA: TGTGCCAGCAGACCCGGCGGGACGGTCTACGAGCAGTACTTC. Translated: CASRPGGTVYEQYF. The rearrangement joins TRBV2 to TRBJ2-7; TRBD2 is a possible D gene (6 bases). Germline CDR1 SNHLY, CDR2 FYNNEI. The CDR3 has 14 residues. V was clipped by 6 bases and J by 3 bases, with 15 bases between them.

The gene calls are TRBV2 and TRBJ1-1; no reliable D call. The CDR3 spans 13 residues. The germline V and J ends were trimmed by 9 bases and 0 bases, with 11 bases remaining between them. Looked up from germline, CDR1 is SNHLY and CDR2 is FYNNEI. CDR3 in DNA: TGTGCCAGAGAGAGGATTATGAACACTGAAGCTTTCTTT. This encodes CARERIMNTEAFF.

A few counts support this clonotype. The V and J genes are TRBV19 and TRBJ2-1, with 7 bases aligning to TRBD2. Trimming cost V 3 bases and J 0 bases; bases outside gene matches: 2. Germline V CDR1 and CDR2: LNHDA, SQIVND (reference sequence). The CDR3 spans 15 residues. CDR3 protein: CASSMGGSSYNEQFF. The CDR3, as DNA: TGTGCCAGTAGTATGGGCGGGAGCTCCTACAATGAGCAGTTCTTC. The whole variable domain, remainder taken from reference TRBV19 and TRBJ2-1, is DGGITQSPKYLFRKEGQNVTLSCEQNLNHDAMYWYRQDPGQGLRLIYYSQIVNDFQKGDIAEGYSVSREKKESFPLTVTSAQKNPTAFYLCASSMGGSSYNEQFFGPGTRLTVL.

This clonotype was seen more than once but under ten times. The rearrangement uses TRBV6-1 and TRBJ2-2, with 8 bases matching TRBD1. Germline values: CDR1 MNHNS, CDR2 SASEGT. This CDR3 contains 15 residues. The V gene end was trimmed by 6 bases and the J gene end by 6 bases; junction bases not matched to a gene: 9. Here the CDR3 reads CASRTGQGDAGELFF. The CDR3 nucleotides read TGTGCCAGCAGAACAGGACAGGGAGATGCCGGGGAGCTGTTTTTT.

On this clonotype itself: This sequence may be a read error, since a much larger clone differs from it by one base. This chain uses TRBV11-2 with TRBJ2-7, with D perhaps assigned TRBD1 or TRBD2 (6 bases each). V gave up 4 bases and J gave up 3 bases, with 13 bases separating them. Per the germline V gene, CDR1 is SGHAT and CDR2 is FQNNGV. There are 14 residues in the CDR3. The DNA for the CDR3 is TGTGCCAGCAGCTCGGACGGGGGCCTCTACGAGCAGTACTTC. It is translated as CASSSDGGLYEQYF.

This clonotype appeared many times. The V gene is TRBV6-1, the J gene TRBJ2-7; tentative D call: TRBD1 (5 bases). The CDR3 runs to 12 residues. Deletions cut 4 bases from V and 4 bases from J, with 8 bases between. Germline V gives CDR1 MNHNS, CDR2 SASEGT. The CDR3 DNA reads as TGTGCCAGCAGTGGTAGGGGTTACGAGCAGTACTTC. Translation gives CASSGRGYEQYF.

This clonotype was seen at least ten times. The chain couples TRBV5-6 to TRBJ2-3; tentatively, D is TRBD1 (6 bases). This CDR3 has 16 amino acids. Trimming pared 6 bases from V and 5 bases from J, leaving 22 bases between. Germline values: CDR1 SGHDT, CDR2 YYEEEE. CDR3 DNA sequence: TGTGCCAGCAACCTCCCGAGCGGCAAAGGGGGAGATACGCAGTATTTT. Encoded protein: CASNLPSGKGGDTQYF.

At least ten counts were recorded for this clonotype. The rearrangement uses TRBV20-1 and TRBJ1-1; D unclear. CDR1 is DFQATT, CDR2 SNEGSKA, per germline (reference sequence). V lost 6 bases and J 0 bases, leaving 14 bases between the germline ends. The CDR3 length is 14 residues. For the CDR3, the DNA is TGCAGTGCGAACTCGATGAGGATGAACACTGAAGCTTTCTTT. Protein sequence: CSANSMRMNTEAFF.

This clonotype has just a few counts. This chain links TRBV4-1 with TRBJ1-4; 7 bases align to TRBD1. This CDR3 region has 15 residues. The germline gives CDR1 MGHRA, CDR2 YSYEKL. Trimming at V came to 5 bases and at J to 0 bases, leaving 3 bases not matched to a gene. The CDR3 spells CASSSTGATNEKLFF. CDR3 in DNA: TGCGCCAGCAGCTCAACAGGGGCAACTAATGAAAAACTGTTTTTT.

This clonotype was found many times. The chain is built from TRBV28 and TRBJ2-3; D tentatively reads TRBD1 or TRBD2 (5 bases each). Per the germline V gene, CDR1 is MDHEN and CDR2 is SYDVKM. The germline V and J ends were trimmed by 6 bases and 1 base, with 14 bases remaining between them. The CDR3 is made up of 15 amino acids. CDR3 region: CASSLRDPGTDTQYF. The DNA for the CDR3 is TGTGCCAGCAGCCTCCGGGACCCGGGCACAGATACGCAGTATTTT.

This clonotype was picked up a small number of times. This sequence may be a read error, since a much larger clone differs from it by one base. The chain combines TRBV12-3 or TRBV12-4 with TRBJ2-1; possible D gene TRBD2, 5 bases. The length of the CDR3 is 15 residues. V lost 3 bases and J 4 bases, leaving 13 bases between the germline ends. In nucleotides, the CDR3 is TGTGCCAGCAGTTTGATGGTGGAGGTATACAATGAGCAGTTCTTC. It codes for CASSLMVEVYNEQFF.

This clonotype was counted at least ten times. The gene calls are TRBV24-1 and TRBJ2-2; D remains unclear. The CDR3 spans 14 residues. V was trimmed by 9 bases and J by 4 bases, leaving 14 bases between them. The germline CDR1 and CDR2 sequences are KGHDR and SFDVKD. CDR3 sequence: CATQTTWPTGELFF. Here the CDR3 DNA reads TGTGCCACCCAGACGACCTGGCCCACCGGGGAGCTGTTTTTT.

The chain couples TRBV5-6 to TRBJ2-3; the match to TRBD2 covers 8 bases. J gave up 7 bases and V 5 bases, and 12 bases lay outside the gene matches. This CDR3 has 15 amino acids. Germline V CDR1 and CDR2: SGHDT, YYEEEE. CDR3 sequence reads: CASRARGGSANTQYF. The CDR3 DNA reads as TGTGCCAGCAGGGCCCGGGGGGGGAGTGCTAATACGCAGTATTTT. Full variable domain (missing parts from reference TRBV5-6 and TRBJ2-3): DAGVTQSPTHLIKTRGQQVTLRCSPKSGHDTVSWYQQALGQGPQFIFQYYEEEERQRGNFPDRFSGHQFPNYSSELNVNALLLGDSALYLCASRARGGSANTQYFGPGTRLTVL.

On this clonotype itself: This could be a read error, since a much larger clone is one nucleotide away. The chain joins TRBV11-2 to TRBJ2-5; D gene uncertain. Per the germline V gene, CDR1 is SGHAT and CDR2 is FQNNGV. The CDR3 length is 14 residues. The CDR3 DNA follows: TGTGCCAGCAGCGCCATTTGGAACCAAGAGACCCGGTACTTC. Translated, it gives CASSAIWNQETRYF.

The rearrangement links TRBV7-6 to TRBJ1-5; D remains unclear. Trimming cost V 7 bases and J 1 base, with 17 bases left between them. The CDR3 loop spans 16 amino acids. Germline-derived CDR1 and CDR2 are SGHVS and FNYEAQ. CDR3 protein: CASTLTSGRSNQPQHF. The CDR3 region has the DNA TGTGCCAGCACTCTTACTTCCGGTCGAAGCAATCAGCCCCAGCATTTT.

The chain has TRBV3-1 and TRBJ2-3; D is possibly TRBD2 (6 bases). Germline CDR1 LGHDT, CDR2 YNNKEL (reference sequence). The CDR3 contains 15 residues. V was clipped by 5 bases and J by 1 base, with 13 bases between them. Written as DNA, the CDR3 is TGTGCCAGCAGCGCCCGACTAGGGGGCACAGATACGCAGTATTTT. Translating it yields CASSARLGGTDTQYF.

V is TRBV20-1 and J is TRBJ2-4, with 12 bases aligning to TRBD2. The V gene's germline CDR1 is DFQATT and CDR2 SNEGSKA (reference sequence). After removal of 7 bases from V and 6 bases from J, the junction contained 10 bases not matched to a gene. The CDR3 covers 15 residues. The CDR3 sequence is CSGRTSGTPRNIQYF. In DNA form, the CDR3 reads TGCAGTGGCAGGACTAGCGGGACGCCTAGAAACATTCAGTACTTC.